A selection of T cell receptor beta chains follows, all from one sample in a study of T cell changes during pregnancy in multiple sclerosis. Using immunoSEQ multiplex PCR, the repertoire was profiled, and TCRdb retains in-frame clones only, with some absent. The data contain about 97,000 clones, 90% of them singletons. The sequencing here drew on peripheral blood, taken in the second trimester of pregnancy. Receptor source: a female donor in good health, enrolled as a control in a pregnancy study. Both conserved end residues are part of each CDR3. Fields, in order: J gene, V gene, D gene, clone size, CDR3 protein, CDR3 DNA. D genes are given only for firm matches. Only some rows state a clone size, as once, few, many or a class for expanded clones.

j_gene: TRBJ1-2; v_gene: TRBV4-3; d_gene: .; abundance: .; CDR3aa: CASSRKRGSVGIDYGYTF; CDR3nt: TGCGCCAGCAGCCGGAAAAGGGGCTCCGTGGGAATAGACTATGGCTACACCTTC
j_gene: TRBJ2-2; v_gene: TRBV5-1; d_gene: .; abundance: .; CDR3aa: CASSLGLPNTGELFF; CDR3nt: TGCGCCAGCAGCCTGGGACTCCCGAACACCGGGGAGCTGTTTTTT
j_gene: TRBJ2-1; v_gene: TRBV7-6; d_gene: .; abundance: .; CDR3aa: CASSLFLETSQFF; CDR3nt: TGTGCCAGCAGCTTATTCTTGGAGACCTCGCAGTTCTTC
j_gene: TRBJ2-3; v_gene: TRBV19; d_gene: .; abundance: .; CDR3aa: CASSIPGVDTQYF; CDR3nt: TGTGCCAGTAGTATTCCAGGGGTGGATACGCAGTATTTT
j_gene: TRBJ1-3; v_gene: TRBV19; d_gene: .; abundance: .; CDR3aa: CASSEVYSGNTIYF; CDR3nt: TGTGCCAGTAGTGAGGTTTACTCTGGAAACACCATATATTTT
j_gene: TRBJ1-5; v_gene: TRBV6-5; d_gene: .; abundance: .; CDR3aa: CASSSLRAQPQHF; CDR3nt: TGTGCCAGCAGTTCCCTCAGGGCGCAGCCCCAGCATTTT
j_gene: TRBJ2-7; v_gene: TRBV2; d_gene: TRBD1; abundance: .; CDR3aa: CASSEQGESYEQYF; CDR3nt: TGTGCCAGCAGTGAACAGGGGGAGTCGTACGAGCAGTACTTC
j_gene: TRBJ2-3; v_gene: TRBV28; d_gene: .; abundance: .; CDR3aa: CASSIQATDTQYF; CDR3nt: TGTGCCAGCAGTATACAGGCCACAGATACGCAGTATTTT
j_gene: TRBJ1-6; v_gene: TRBV9; d_gene: .; abundance: .; CDR3aa: CASSWTAYNSPLHF; CDR3nt: TGTGCCAGCAGCTGGACAGCTTATAATTCACCCCTCCACTTT
j_gene: TRBJ2-3; v_gene: TRBV30; d_gene: TRBD2; abundance: .; CDR3aa: CAWERGSTDTQYF; CDR3nt: TGTGCCTGGGAGCGGGGTAGCACAGATACGCAGTATTTT
j_gene: TRBJ1-5; v_gene: TRBV5-8; d_gene: .; abundance: few; CDR3aa: CASSSRVGNQPQHF; CDR3nt: TGTGCCAGCAGCTCCAGGGTCGGCAATCAGCCCCAGCATTTT
j_gene: TRBJ2-7; v_gene: TRBV6-5; d_gene: .; abundance: .; CDR3aa: CASSYLGGYEQYF; CDR3nt: TGTGCCAGCAGTTACCTCGGCGGCTACGAGCAGTACTTC
j_gene: TRBJ1-4; v_gene: TRBV5-8; d_gene: TRBD1; abundance: once; CDR3aa: CASEPRTGNNEKLFF; CDR3nt: TGTGCCAGCGAGCCACGGACAGGCAATAATGAAAAACTGTTTTTT